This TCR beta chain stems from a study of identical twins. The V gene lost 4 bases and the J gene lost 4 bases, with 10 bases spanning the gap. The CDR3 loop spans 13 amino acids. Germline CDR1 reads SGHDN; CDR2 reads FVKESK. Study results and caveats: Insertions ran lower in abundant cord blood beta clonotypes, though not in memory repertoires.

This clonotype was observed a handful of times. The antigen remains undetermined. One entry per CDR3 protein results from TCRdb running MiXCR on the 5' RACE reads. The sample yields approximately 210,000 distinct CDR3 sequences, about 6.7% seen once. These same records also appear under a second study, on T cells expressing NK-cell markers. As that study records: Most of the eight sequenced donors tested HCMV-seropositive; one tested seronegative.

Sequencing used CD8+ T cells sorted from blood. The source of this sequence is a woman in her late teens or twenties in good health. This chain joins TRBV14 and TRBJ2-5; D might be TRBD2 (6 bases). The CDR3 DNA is TGTGCCAGCAGCCCCGTCGGGGGAGAGACCCAGTACTTC. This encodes CASSPVGGETQYF.